This T cell receptor (beta chain) comes out of a study of shared clonotypes between healthy human individuals. Study at large: The study used three CD4 naive, three CD4 memory, two CD8 naive and one CD8 memory plate per donor.

Study results and caveats: Generally, estimated richness proved larger in naive subsets than it did in memory subsets.

Sorted-subset replicate PCRs used 200 ng of genomic DNA. This amount corresponded to some 30,000 T cell genomes. The protocol was immunoSEQ multiplex PCR, while the TCRdb copy is restricted to in-frame clones and leaves out a portion. Of hundreds of thousands of clones in the sample, 92% were seen once. Terminally differentiated effector memory CD45RA+ cells were excluded from the naive CD8 cells, which were CD45RO-negative and positively selected for CCR7. Regarding this clone: Its cognate antigen is unknown.

The CDR3 extends over 16 amino acids. Deletions cut 1 base from V and 7 bases from J, with 16 bases between. Germline CDR1 reads MGHRA; CDR2 reads YSYEKL. Sequencing was done on a sample of naive CD8+ T cells sorted from blood. This sequence originates from a man in his thirties or forties in good health. The chain combines TRBV4-1 with TRBJ1-4; maybe TRBD1 (5 bases). CDR3 sequence: CASSQADRSLTEKLFF. The CDR3 DNA reads as TGCGCCAGCAGCCAAGCTGACAGAAGCTTAACTGAAAAACTGTTTTTT.